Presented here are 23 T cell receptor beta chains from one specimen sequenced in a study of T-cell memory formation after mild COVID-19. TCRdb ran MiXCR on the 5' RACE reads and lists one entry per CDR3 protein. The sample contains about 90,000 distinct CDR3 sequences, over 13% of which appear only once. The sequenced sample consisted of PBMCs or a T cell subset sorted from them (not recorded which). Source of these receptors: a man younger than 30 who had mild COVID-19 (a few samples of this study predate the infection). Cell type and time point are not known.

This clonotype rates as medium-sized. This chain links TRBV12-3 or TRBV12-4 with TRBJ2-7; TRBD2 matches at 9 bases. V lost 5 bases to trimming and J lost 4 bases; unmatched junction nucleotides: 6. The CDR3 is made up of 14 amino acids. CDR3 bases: TGTGCCAGCAGTACCGGGACTAGCTTTTACGAGCAGTACTTC. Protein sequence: CASSTGTSFYEQYF.

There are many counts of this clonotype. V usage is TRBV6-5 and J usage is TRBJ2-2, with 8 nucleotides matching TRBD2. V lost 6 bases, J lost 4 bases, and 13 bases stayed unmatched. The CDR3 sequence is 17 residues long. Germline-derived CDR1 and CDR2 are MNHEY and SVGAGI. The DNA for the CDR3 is TGTGCCAGCAGCCGGCCGATCGGGGGGGGATCCACCGGGGAGCTGTTTTTT. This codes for CASSRPIGGGSTGELFF.

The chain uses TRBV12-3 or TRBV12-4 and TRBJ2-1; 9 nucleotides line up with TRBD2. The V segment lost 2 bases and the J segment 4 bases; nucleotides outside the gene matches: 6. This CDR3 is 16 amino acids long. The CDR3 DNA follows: TGTGCCAGCAGTTTAAGGACTAGCGTGGGGTACAATGAGCAGTTCTTC. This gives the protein CASSLRTSVGYNEQFF.

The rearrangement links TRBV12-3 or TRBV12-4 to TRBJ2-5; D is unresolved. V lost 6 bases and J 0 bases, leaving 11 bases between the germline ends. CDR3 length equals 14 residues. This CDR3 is CASSQIKYQETQYF. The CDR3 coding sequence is TGTGCCAGCAGCCAGATTAAGTACCAAGAGACCCAGTACTTC.

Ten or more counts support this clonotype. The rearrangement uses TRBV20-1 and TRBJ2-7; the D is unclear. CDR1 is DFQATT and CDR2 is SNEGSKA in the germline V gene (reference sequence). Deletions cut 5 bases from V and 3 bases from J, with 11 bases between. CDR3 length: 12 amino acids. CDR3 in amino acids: CSAPEGDYEQYF. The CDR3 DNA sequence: TGCAGTGCTCCCGAAGGTGACTACGAGCAGTACTTC.

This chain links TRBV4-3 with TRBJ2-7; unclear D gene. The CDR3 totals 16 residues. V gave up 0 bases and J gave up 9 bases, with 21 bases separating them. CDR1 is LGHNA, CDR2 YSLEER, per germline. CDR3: CASSQDSHPSPLRQYF. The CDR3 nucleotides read TGCGCCAGCAGCCAAGATAGCCACCCCTCCCCGCTTCGGCAGTACTTC.

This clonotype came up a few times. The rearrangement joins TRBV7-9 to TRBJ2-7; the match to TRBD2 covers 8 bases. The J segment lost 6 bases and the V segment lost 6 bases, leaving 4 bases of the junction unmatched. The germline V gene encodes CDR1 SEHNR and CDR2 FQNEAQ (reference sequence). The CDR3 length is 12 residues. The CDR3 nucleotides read TGTGCCAGCAGGGGGACTAGAGGCGAGCAGTACGTC. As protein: CASRGTRGEQYV.

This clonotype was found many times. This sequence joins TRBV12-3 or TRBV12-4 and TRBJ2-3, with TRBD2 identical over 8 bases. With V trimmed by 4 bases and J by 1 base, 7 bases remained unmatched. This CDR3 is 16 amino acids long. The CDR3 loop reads CASSSLRGGRTDTQYF. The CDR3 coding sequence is TGTGCCAGCAGTTCCCTGCGCGGGGGGCGCACAGATACGCAGTATTTT.

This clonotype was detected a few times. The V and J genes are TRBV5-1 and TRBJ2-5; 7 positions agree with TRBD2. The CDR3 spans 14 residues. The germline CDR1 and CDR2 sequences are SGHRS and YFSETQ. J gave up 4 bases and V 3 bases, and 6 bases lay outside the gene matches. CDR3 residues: CASSSGLGLETQYF. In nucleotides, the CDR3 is TGCGCCAGCAGCTCAGGACTAGGGCTAGAGACCCAGTACTTC.

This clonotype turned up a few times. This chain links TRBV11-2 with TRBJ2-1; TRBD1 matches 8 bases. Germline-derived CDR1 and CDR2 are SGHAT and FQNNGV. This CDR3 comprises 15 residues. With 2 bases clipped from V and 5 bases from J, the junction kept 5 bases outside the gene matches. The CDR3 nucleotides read TGTGCCAGCAGCTTAATTTCAGGGGGCCACAATGAGCAGTTCTTC. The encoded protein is CASSLISGGHNEQFF.

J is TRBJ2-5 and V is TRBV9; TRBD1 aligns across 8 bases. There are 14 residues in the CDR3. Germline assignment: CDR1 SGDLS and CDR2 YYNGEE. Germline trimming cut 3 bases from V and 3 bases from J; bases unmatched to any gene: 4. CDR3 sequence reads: CASSERTGKETQYF. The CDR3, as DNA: TGTGCCAGCAGCGAGAGGACAGGGAAAGAGACCCAGTACTTC. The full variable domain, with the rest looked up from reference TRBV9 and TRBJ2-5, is DSGVTQTPKHLITATGQRVTLRCSPRSGDLSVYWYQQSLDQGLQFLIQYYNGEERAKGNILERFSAQQFPDLHSELNLSSLELGDSALYFCASSERTGKETQYFGPGTRLLVL.

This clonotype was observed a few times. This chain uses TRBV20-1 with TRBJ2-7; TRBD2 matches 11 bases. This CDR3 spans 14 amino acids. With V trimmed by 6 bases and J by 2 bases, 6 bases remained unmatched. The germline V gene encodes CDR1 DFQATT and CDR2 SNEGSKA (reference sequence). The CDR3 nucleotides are TGCAGTGCGGGATTAGCGGGGGGGCCCTACGAGCAGTACTTC. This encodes CSAGLAGGPYEQYF.

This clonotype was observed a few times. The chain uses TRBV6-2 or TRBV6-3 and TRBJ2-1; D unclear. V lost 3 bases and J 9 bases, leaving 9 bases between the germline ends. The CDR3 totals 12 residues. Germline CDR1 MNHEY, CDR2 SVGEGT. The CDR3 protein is CASSYVPGEQFF. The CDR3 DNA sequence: TGTGCCAGCAGTTATGTCCCAGGTGAGCAGTTCTTC.

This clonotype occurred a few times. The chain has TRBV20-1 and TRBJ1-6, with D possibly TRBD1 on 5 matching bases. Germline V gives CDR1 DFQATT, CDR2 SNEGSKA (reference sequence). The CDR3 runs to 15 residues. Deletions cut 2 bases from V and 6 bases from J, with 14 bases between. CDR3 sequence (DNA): TGCAGTGCTAGATTGGCGGGGCCGTTTAATTCACCCCTCCACTTT. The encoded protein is CSARLAGPFNSPLHF.

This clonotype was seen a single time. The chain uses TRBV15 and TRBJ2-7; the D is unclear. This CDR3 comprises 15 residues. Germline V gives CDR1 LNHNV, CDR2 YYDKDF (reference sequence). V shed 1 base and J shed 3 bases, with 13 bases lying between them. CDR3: CATSRAQTWDYEQYV. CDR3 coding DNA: TGTGCCACCAGCAGAGCCCAGACCTGGGACTACGAGCAGTACGTC.

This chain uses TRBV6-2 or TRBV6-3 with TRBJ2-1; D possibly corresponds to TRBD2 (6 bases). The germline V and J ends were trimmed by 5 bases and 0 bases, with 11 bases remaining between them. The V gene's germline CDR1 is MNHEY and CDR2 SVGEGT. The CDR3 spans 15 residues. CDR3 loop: CASSGAGYSYNEQFF. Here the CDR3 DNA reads TGTGCCAGCAGTGGAGCGGGTTACTCCTACAATGAGCAGTTCTTC.

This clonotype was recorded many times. Written as DNA, the CDR3 is TGTGCCAGCAGCACACACCCATGGGCGACAGTGGTCAACGAGCAGTACGTC. Amino acid sequence: CASSTHPWATVVNEQYV. The chain has TRBV21-1 and TRBJ2-7; the table's D call, TRBD1, has no DNA check behind it. TRBV21-1 is labeled a pseudogene. The CDR3 has 17 residues.

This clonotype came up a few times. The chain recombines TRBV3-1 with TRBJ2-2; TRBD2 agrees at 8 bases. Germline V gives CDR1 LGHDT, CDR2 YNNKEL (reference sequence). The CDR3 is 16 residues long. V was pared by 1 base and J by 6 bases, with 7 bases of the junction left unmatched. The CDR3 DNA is TGTGCCAGCAGCCAAGCCCCCTGGACTAGCCCCGGGGAGCTGTTTTTT. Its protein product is CASSQAPWTSPGELFF.

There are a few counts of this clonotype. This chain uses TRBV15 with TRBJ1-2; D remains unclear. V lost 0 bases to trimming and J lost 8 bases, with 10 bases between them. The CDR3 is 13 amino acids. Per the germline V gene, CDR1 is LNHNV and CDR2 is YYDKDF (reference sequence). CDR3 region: CATSRDRTEGYTF. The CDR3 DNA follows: TGTGCCACCAGCAGAGACCGAACAGAAGGCTACACCTTC.

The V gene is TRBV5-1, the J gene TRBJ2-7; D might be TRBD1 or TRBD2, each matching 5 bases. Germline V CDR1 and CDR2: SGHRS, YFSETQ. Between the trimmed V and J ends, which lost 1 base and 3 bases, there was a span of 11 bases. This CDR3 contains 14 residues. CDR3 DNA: TGCGCCAGCAGCTTGACGCAGGGAGACTACGAGCAGTACTTC. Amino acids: CASSLTQGDYEQYF.

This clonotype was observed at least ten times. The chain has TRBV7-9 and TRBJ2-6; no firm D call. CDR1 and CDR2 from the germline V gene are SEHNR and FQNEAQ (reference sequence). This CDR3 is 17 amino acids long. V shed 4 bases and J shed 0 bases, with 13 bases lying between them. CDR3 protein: CASSSALHHSGANVLTF. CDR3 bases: TGTGCCAGCAGCTCCGCCTTGCATCACTCTGGGGCCAACGTCCTGACTTTC. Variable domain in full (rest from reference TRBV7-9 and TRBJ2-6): DTGVSQNPRHKITKRGQNVTFRCDPISEHNRLYWYRQTLGQGPEFLTYFQNEAQLEKSRLLSDRFSAERPKGSFSTLEIQRTEQGDSAMYLCASSSALHHSGANVLTFGAGSRLTVL.

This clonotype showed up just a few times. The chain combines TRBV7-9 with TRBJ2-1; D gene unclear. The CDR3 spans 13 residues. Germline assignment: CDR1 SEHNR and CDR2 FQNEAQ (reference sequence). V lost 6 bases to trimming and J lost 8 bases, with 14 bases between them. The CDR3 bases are TGTGCCAGCAGTTTTGTCCCAACAGATGAGCAGTTCTTC. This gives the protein CASSFVPTDEQFF.

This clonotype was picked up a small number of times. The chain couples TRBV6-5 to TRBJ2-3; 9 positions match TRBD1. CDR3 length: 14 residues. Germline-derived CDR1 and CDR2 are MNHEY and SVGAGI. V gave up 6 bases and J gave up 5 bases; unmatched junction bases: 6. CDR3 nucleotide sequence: TGTGCCAGCAGACCGGACAGGGGACTAGATACGCAGTATTTT. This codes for CASRPDRGLDTQYF.